This T cell receptor (beta chain) was obtained from a study of T cell responses to AZD1222 COVID-19 vaccine. Notes on the study in general: Vaccine-related CD4 TCRs covered spike, predominating at 160-218 and 743-854. The peak T cell response came first, and repertoires were sampled only after it.

A note on this clone: Its antigen is unidentified.

CDR1 SGHAT and CDR2 FQNNGV come from the germline V gene. V was trimmed by 0 bases and J by 4 bases, leaving 10 bases between them. This CDR3 is built from 16 residues. The repertoire was sequenced with immunoSEQ multiplex PCR; TCRdb's copy has only in-frame clones and lacks some. Counted here are 160,000 or so clones, about 90% occurring once; the ten biggest clones make up around 2%. Source: peripheral blood, taken on day 0 of AZD1222 vaccination. This sequence was found in an adult in good health. This chain links TRBV11-2 with TRBJ1-6, with D uncertain. The DNA for the CDR3 is TGTGCCAGCAGCTTAGATCCCTTCCGATATAATTCACCCCTCCACTTT. Encoded protein: CASSLDPFRYNSPLHF.